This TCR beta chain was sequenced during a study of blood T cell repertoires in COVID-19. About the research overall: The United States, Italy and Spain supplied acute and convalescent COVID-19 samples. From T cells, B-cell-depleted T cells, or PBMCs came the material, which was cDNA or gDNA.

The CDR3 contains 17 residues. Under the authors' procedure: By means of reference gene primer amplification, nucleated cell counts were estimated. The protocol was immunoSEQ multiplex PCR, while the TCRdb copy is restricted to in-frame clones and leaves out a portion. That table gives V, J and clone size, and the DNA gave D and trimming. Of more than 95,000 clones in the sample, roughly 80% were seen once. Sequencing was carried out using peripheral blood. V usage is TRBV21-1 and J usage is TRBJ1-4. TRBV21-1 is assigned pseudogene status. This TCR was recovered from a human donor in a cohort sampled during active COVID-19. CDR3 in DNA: TGTGCCAGCAGCAAATCGCACGGGGGGCCTCCGAATGAAAAACTGTTTTTT. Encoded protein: CASSKSHGGPPNEKLFF.